A selection of T cell receptor beta chains follows, all from one sample in a study of T-cell reconstitution after alpha-beta-depleted transplantation in children. TCRdb fed the PCR reads into MiXCR, producing one record per CDR3 protein. The data hold 100,000 to 120,000 distinct CDR3 sequences, with about 9.3% observed a single time. Specimen: PBMCs from the stem cell graft donor, collected from the stem cell graft. These receptors all stem from a human donor who donated a stem cell graft to a child with acute lymphoblastic leukemia. CDR3s include the opening cysteine and the closing phenylalanine or tryptophan. The order of the fields is clone size, D gene, V gene, J gene, CDR3 DNA, CDR3 protein. A D gene is named only where the DNA matches it firmly. Rows give clone size only sometimes, using once, few, many, or a class for an expanded clone.

size: many
D: .
V: TRBV7-2
J: TRBJ2-7
DNA: TGTGCCAGCAGCTTAGGTGCAGGAATCTACGAGCAGTACTTC
CDR3: CASSLGAGIYEQYF

size: many
D: .
V: TRBV7-9
J: TRBJ2-3
DNA: TGTGCCAGCAGCGGGACCGGGGATACGCAGTATTTT
CDR3: CASSGTGDTQYF

size: many
D: TRBD2
V: TRBV5-1
J: TRBJ2-2
DNA: TGCGCCAGCAGCTCCTTTAGCGGGGGGGCCGCCGGGGAGCTGTTTTTT
CDR3: CASSSFSGGAAGELFF

size: .
D: .
V: TRBV30
J: TRBJ2-1
DNA: TGTGCCTGGAGACCATCAAGCTCCTACAATGAGCAGTTCTTC
CDR3: CAWRPSSSYNEQFF

size: many
D: .
V: TRBV7-9
J: TRBJ2-7
DNA: TGTGCCATTACCCTTGGGCAGGCCAAGTACTTC
CDR3: CAITLGQAKYF

size: many
D: TRBD1
V: TRBV7-2
J: TRBJ1-5
DNA: TGTGCCAGCAGCTTAGGATATGGTAGGCAGGGGGAACAGCCCCAGCATTTT
CDR3: CASSLGYGRQGEQPQHF

size: many
D: TRBD2
V: TRBV20-1
J: TRBJ2-7
DNA: TGCAGTGCCACCGGGACTAGCGGGGGATATTCCTACGAGCAGTACTTC
CDR3: CSATGTSGGYSYEQYF

size: many
D: .
V: TRBV28
J: TRBJ2-7
DNA: TGTGCCAGCAGGATCGAGGGTCCCTACGAGCAGTACTTC
CDR3: CASRIEGPYEQYF

size: many
D: .
V: TRBV5-5
J: TRBJ2-2
DNA: TGTGCCAGCAGCGGACCGGACAGAGGGACCGGGGAGCTGTTTTTT
CDR3: CASSGPDRGTGELFF

size: many
D: .
V: TRBV20-1
J: TRBJ1-3
DNA: TGCAGTGCTAGCACAGGGTCCGGAAACACCATATATTTT
CDR3: CSASTGSGNTIYF

size: .
D: TRBD2
V: TRBV28
J: TRBJ2-5
DNA: TGTGCCAGCAGTTTATCGTCTAGCGGGGTCGAGACCCAGTACTTC
CDR3: CASSLSSSGVETQYF

size: many
D: .
V: TRBV13
J: TRBJ2-2
DNA: TGTGCCAGCAGCCCCCTCGGAGGGGCGAACACCGGGGAGCTGTTTTTT
CDR3: CASSPLGGANTGELFF

size: many
D: .
V: TRBV5-1
J: TRBJ2-2
DNA: TGCGCCAGCAGCCCGAGGAGGGCCGGGGTTGTCGGGGAGCTGTTTTTT
CDR3: CASSPRRAGVVGELFF

size: many
D: .
V: TRBV7-2
J: TRBJ2-5
DNA: TGTGCCAGCAGCGAATCGGAGACCCAGTACTTC
CDR3: CASSESETQYF

size: many
D: .
V: TRBV20-1
J: TRBJ1-2
DNA: TGCAGTGCTAGTATGGGAATTAACTATGGCTACACCTTC
CDR3: CSASMGINYGYTF

size: many
D: TRBD2
V: TRBV6-5
J: TRBJ2-3
DNA: TGTGCCAGCAGTTACCTAGCGGGGGGGACAGATACGCAGTATTTT
CDR3: CASSYLAGGTDTQYF

size: many
D: TRBD1
V: TRBV6-5
J: TRBJ2-7
DNA: TGTGCCAGCCACCCGGGACAGGGTTACGAGCAGTACTTC
CDR3: CASHPGQGYEQYF

size: many
D: TRBD2
V: TRBV7-6
J: TRBJ2-3
DNA: TGTGCCAGCCGCATGGGGAGGGTCACAGATACGCAGTATTTT
CDR3: CASRMGRVTDTQYF

size: .
D: .
V: TRBV7-6
J: TRBJ2-1
DNA: TGTGCCAGCAGCTACGCGCCCCCTTTAAGGGCCGTCGCCCGCAATGAGCAGTTCTTC
CDR3: CASSYAPPLRAVARNEQFF

size: many
D: TRBD2
V: TRBV30
J: TRBJ2-7
DNA: TGTGCCTGGAGTCCTGGCGCTAGCGGGGTCAACGAGCAGTACTTC
CDR3: CAWSPGASGVNEQYF

size: many
D: .
V: TRBV7-2
J: TRBJ2-1
DNA: TGTGCCAGCAGCTTAGGACCGGCTAGCGTCCAGAATGAGCAGTTCTTC
CDR3: CASSLGPASVQNEQFF

size: many
D: .
V: TRBV5-1
J: TRBJ2-3
DNA: TGCGCCAGCAGCTTGGTGCCCCGAAAGGATACGCAGTATTTT
CDR3: CASSLVPRKDTQYF

size: few
D: TRBD1
V: TRBV6-5
J: TRBJ2-7
DNA: TGTGCCAGCAGTTACAAGGCAGGGGGTCTCCTCGAGCAGTACTTC
CDR3: CASSYKAGGLLEQYF

size: many
D: TRBD2
V: TRBV5-6
J: TRBJ2-7
DNA: TGTGCCAGCAACTACGGGACTAGCGGGGGGGGACCCTCCTACGAGCAGTACTTC
CDR3: CASNYGTSGGGPSYEQYF

size: many
D: TRBD1
V: TRBV4-3
J: TRBJ1-5
DNA: TGCGCCAGCAGCCGCAACAGGGGGCTCGGTCAGCCCCAGCATTTT
CDR3: CASSRNRGLGQPQHF

size: many
D: .
V: TRBV20-1
J: TRBJ2-7
DNA: TGCAGTGCTAGCGACTCCTACGAGCAGTACTTC
CDR3: CSASDSYEQYF

size: many
D: TRBD1
V: TRBV10-3
J: TRBJ1-4
DNA: TGTGCCATCAGTGCGCAGGACAGGGATAAAGGGGAAGAAAAACTGTTTTTT
CDR3: CAISAQDRDKGEEKLFF

size: many
D: TRBD2
V: TRBV5-1
J: TRBJ2-7
DNA: TGCGCCAGCAGCCCGGGACTAGCGGGAGTCTACGAGCAGTACTTC
CDR3: CASSPGLAGVYEQYF

size: .
D: .
V: TRBV11-2
J: TRBJ2-3
DNA: TGTGCCAGCAGCATAGCTACGCAGTATTTT
CDR3: CASSIATQYF

size: many
D: .
V: TRBV6-5
J: TRBJ1-1
DNA: TGTGCCAGCAACAACGGGCTTGAAGCTTTCTTT
CDR3: CASNNGLEAFF

size: .
D: TRBD1
V: TRBV2
J: TRBJ1-5
DNA: TGTGCCAGCACGGGACAGGGAGGCCAGCCCCAGCATTTT
CDR3: CASTGQGGQPQHF

size: many
D: .
V: TRBV5-1
J: TRBJ1-2
DNA: TGCGCCAGCAGCTTAGGAGCAAGTAGGGGCTACACCTTC
CDR3: CASSLGASRGYTF

size: many
D: .
V: TRBV15
J: TRBJ1-4
DNA: TGTGCCACCAGCCACCTGGGAGAAAATGAAAAACTGTTTTTT
CDR3: CATSHLGENEKLFF

size: many
D: .
V: TRBV18
J: TRBJ1-6
DNA: TGTGCCAGCTCAAGGACAGACCCTTCTCGAATCGATAATTCACCCCTCCACTTT
CDR3: CASSRTDPSRIDNSPLHF

size: many
D: .
V: TRBV5-1
J: TRBJ2-3
DNA: TGCGCCAGCAGCGCTGGAATCGATAGCACAGATACGCAGTATTTT
CDR3: CASSAGIDSTDTQYF

size: many
D: .
V: TRBV21-1
J: TRBJ2-3
DNA: TGTGCCAGCAGTACTACAGGGCCAGATACGCAGTATTTT
CDR3: CASSTTGPDTQYF

size: few
D: .
V: TRBV4-3
J: TRBJ2-5
DNA: TGCGCCAGCAGCCAAGATTGGGGCTCGGCCGTTGAGACCCAGTACTTC
CDR3: CASSQDWGSAVETQYF